The next 29 T cell receptor beta chains were all read from a single sample in a study of OX40 agonist ivuxolimab in advanced cancers. Produced via immunoSEQ multiplex PCR; TCRdb's table is partial and in-frame only. The table includes roughly 40,000 clones, roughly 82% detected once. The source material was CD4+ or CD8+ T cells sorted from blood, sampled in a trial of the OX40 agonist ivuxolimab. These receptors came from an adult with an advanced solid tumor such as melanoma, head and neck, liver or kidney cancer.

The chain links TRBV6-1 to TRBJ2-7; 12 positions match TRBD2. Germline-derived CDR1 and CDR2 are MNHNS and SASEGT. The trim removed 4 bases at V and 6 bases at J, leaving 4 bases unmatched. The CDR3 length is 14 residues. This CDR3 is CASSASGRAIEQYF. DNA of the CDR3: TGTGCCAGCAGTGCTAGCGGGAGGGCCATCGAGCAGTACTTC.

The chain links TRBV6-1 to TRBJ1-5, with D perhaps TRBD1 (5 bases). Germline CDR1 MNHNS, CDR2 SASEGT. This CDR3 is built from 13 residues. V was trimmed by 7 bases and J by 5 bases, leaving 12 bases between them. In nucleotides, the CDR3 is TGTGCCAGCACTCCGACAGCCCATCAGCCCCAGCATTTT. Residues: CASTPTAHQPQHF.

This chain links TRBV5-1 with TRBJ2-7, with 7 bases that match TRBD1. The CDR3 runs 14 residues. CDR1 SGHRS and CDR2 YFSETQ come from the germline V gene. V lost 4 bases and J lost 6; bases outside the gene matches: 10. The CDR3 reads CASSPVTGVGEQYF. The CDR3 region has the DNA TGCGCCAGCAGCCCGGTCACAGGGGTCGGCGAGCAGTACTTC.

In this sample, this clone turned up once. V gene TRBV5-4 combines with J gene TRBJ2-7; no clear D. From germline, CDR1 is SGHNT and CDR2 YYREEE (reference sequence). Trimming cost V 2 bases and J 2 bases, with 2 bases left between them. CDR3 length equals 11 residues. In nucleotides, the CDR3 is TGTGCCAGCAGCTTCCCCTACGAGCAGTACTTC. Its protein product is CASSFPYEQYF.

CDR3 residues: CAISESGTQYF. The CDR3 region has the DNA TGTGCCATCAGTGAGTCAGGGACCCAGTACTTC. V and J are TRBV10-3 and TRBJ2-5; no definite D call. Germline values: CDR1 ENHRY, CDR2 SYGVKD. V was trimmed by 0 bases and J by 7 bases, leaving 3 bases between them. CDR3 length equals 11 residues.

This clone was recorded only once. J is TRBJ2-1 and V is TRBV25-1; the D gene could be TRBD1 or TRBD2 (6 bases each). CDR1 MGHDK and CDR2 SYGVNS come from the germline V gene. This CDR3 is built from 15 residues. Trimming pared 1 base from V and 6 bases from J, leaving 13 bases between. Here the CDR3 reads CASSESSGASNEQFF. CDR3 coding DNA: TGTGCCAGCAGTGAATCTTCGGGGGCCAGCAATGAGCAGTTCTTC.

This clone was found once. V is TRBV7-3 and J is TRBJ1-5; D unclear. The germline V gene has CDR1 SGHTA and CDR2 FQGTGA. The CDR3 sequence is 13 residues long. V lost 6 bases and J 6 bases, leaving 12 bases between the germline ends. CDR3 residues: CASSLSVGQPQHF. The CDR3 region has the DNA TGTGCCAGCAGTCTCTCCGTGGGTCAGCCCCAGCATTTT.

This clone was counted a few times. The J gene is TRBJ1-6, the V gene TRBV11-2; 9 bases are shared with TRBD1. The CDR3 totals 15 residues. Trimming at V came to 3 bases and at J to 4 bases, leaving 1 base not matched to a gene. The V gene's germline CDR1 is SGHAT and CDR2 FQNNGV. CDR3 loop: CASSFGTGYNSPLHF. CDR3 in DNA: TGTGCCAGCAGCTTCGGGACAGGGTATAATTCACCCCTCCACTTT.

The chain couples TRBV10-2 to TRBJ1-5; D ambiguous. Trimming took 3 bases from V and 0 from J, leaving 9 bases between them. CDR1 is WSHSY, CDR2 SAAADI, per germline. This CDR3 has 15 residues. CDR3 in DNA: TGCGCCAGCAGTGATGTGGGGAATAGCAATCAGCCCCAGCATTTT. Translation: CASSDVGNSNQPQHF.

This clone has a single count. The V call is TRBV5-4, the J call TRBJ2-7; 8 bases line up with TRBD1. V was clipped by 2 bases and J by 7 bases; unmatched bases: 8. The CDR3 runs 14 residues. Germline V CDR1 and CDR2: SGHNT, YYREEE (reference sequence). Here the CDR3 DNA reads TGTGCCAGCAGCTTTGGGCAGGGGGCCAGAGAGCAGTACTTC. Translation gives CASSFGQGAREQYF.

The chain combines TRBV27 with TRBJ2-2; 10 bases align to TRBD2. V trimming: 1 base; J trimming: 4 bases; junction bases outside the gene matches: 3. CDR3 length: 16 amino acids. CDR1 and CDR2 (germline): MNHEY, SMNVEV (reference sequence). CDR3 sequence: CASSLLAGGFTGELFF. The DNA for the CDR3 is TGTGCCAGCAGTTTATTAGCGGGAGGTTTCACCGGGGAGCTGTTTTTT.

The V call is TRBV7-2, the J call TRBJ2-3, with D maybe TRBD2 (6 bases). The CDR3 runs to 14 residues. Per germline, CDR1 SGHTA and CDR2 FQGNSA. V lost 1 base, J lost 2 bases, and 7 bases lay in between. CDR3 protein: CASSLGGLTDTQYF. CDR3 bases: TGTGCCAGCAGCTTAGGGGGACTCACAGATACGCAGTATTTT.

V and J are TRBV9 and TRBJ1-5; TRBD1 might be the D (5 bases). The length of the CDR3 is 14 residues. CDR1 is SGDLS, CDR2 YYNGEE, per germline. V lost 3 bases and J 6 bases, leaving 13 bases between the germline ends. The CDR3 region is CASSADGAVQPQHF. CDR3 DNA sequence: TGTGCCAGCAGCGCCGACGGGGCCGTTCAGCCCCAGCATTTT.

This clone was found once. The V gene is TRBV5-6, the J gene TRBJ2-7; D assignment may be TRBD1 or TRBD2 (6 bases each). This CDR3 contains 14 residues. In germline, CDR1 is SGHDT, CDR2 YYEEEE. Trimming stripped 1 base from V and 4 bases from J, with 12 bases between. Here the CDR3 DNA reads TGTGCCAGCAGCTTGTACAGGGAGGTTTACGAGCAGTACTTC. Its protein is CASSLYREVYEQYF.

This chain links TRBV28 with TRBJ2-3, with 12 bases lining up with TRBD2. Germline lookup yields CDR1 MDHEN and CDR2 SYDVKM. The CDR3 sequence is 17 residues long. V shed 5 bases and J 0 bases; nucleotides not matched to a gene: 6. This CDR3 reads CASSGPTSGGSTDTQYF. Here the CDR3 DNA reads TGTGCCAGCAGTGGACCGACTAGCGGGGGAAGCACAGATACGCAGTATTTT.

The rearrangement joins TRBV9 to TRBJ2-1; D is ambiguous. Trimming removed 0 bases at V and 0 bases at J, with 7 bases between. Germline V gene sequence: CDR1 SGDLS, CDR2 YYNGEE. The CDR3 is made up of 15 amino acids. The DNA for the CDR3 is TGTGCCAGCAGCGTAGCCGCCCGCTCCTACAATGAGCAGTTCTTC. As protein: CASSVAARSYNEQFF.

The V call is TRBV6-5, the J call TRBJ1-5; D gene unclear. The V and J ends lost 0 bases and 4 bases respectively, with 4 bases between them. Germline values: CDR1 MNHEY, CDR2 SVGAGI. The CDR3 extends over 13 amino acids. The CDR3 coding sequence is TGTGCCAGCAGTTACTCGGATAATCAGCCCCAGCATTTT. This encodes CASSYSDNQPQHF.

The V and J genes are TRBV2 and TRBJ1-3, with no clear D. V was cut by 1 base and J by 0 bases, with 10 bases left in between. The CDR3 spans 16 residues. Germline assignment: CDR1 SNHLY and CDR2 FYNNEI. The CDR3, as DNA: TGTGCCAGCAGTGAAGTCAGAACAGCCTCTGGAAACACCATATATTTT. Its protein is CASSEVRTASGNTIYF.

The gene calls are TRBV4-1 and TRBJ1-1; D gene unclear. The germline CDR1 and CDR2 sequences are MGHRA and YSYEKL. V was clipped by 0 bases and J by 11 bases, with 19 bases between them. The CDR3 is made up of 15 amino acids. The CDR3 reads CASSQEGTSGARAFF. CDR3 sequence (DNA): TGCGCCAGCAGCCAAGAGGGCACTTCAGGAGCTAGGGCTTTCTTT.

The chain is built from TRBV11-3 and TRBJ2-1; the D gene could be TRBD1 or TRBD2 (5 bases each). The V gene's germline CDR1 is SGHNT and CDR2 YENEEA. V lost 6 bases and J 10 bases, leaving 19 bases between the germline ends. This CDR3 spans 14 amino acids. The CDR3 spells CASSYLPGAGEQFF. The CDR3 DNA sequence: TGTGCCAGCAGTTATTTACCCGGGGCGGGCGAGCAGTTCTTC.

V usage is TRBV4-1 and J usage is TRBJ2-7; D possibly uses TRBD1 or TRBD2 (7 bases each). Looked up from germline, CDR1 is MGHRA and CDR2 is YSYEKL. The CDR3 covers 15 residues. The ends were cut back, 0 bases at V and 3 bases at J, with 12 bases in the middle. CDR3 sequence reads: CASSQDQGGNYEQYF. CDR3 coding DNA: TGCGCCAGCAGCCAAGATCAGGGGGGGAACTACGAGCAGTACTTC.

The chain is built from TRBV5-4 and TRBJ2-3; D gene unclear. CDR1 SGHNT and CDR2 YYREEE come from the germline V gene (reference sequence). V lost 4 bases to trimming and J lost 0 bases, with 12 bases between them. The CDR3 runs to 15 residues. DNA for the CDR3: TGTGCCAGCAGCCCCCTTGACCCTAGCACAGATACGCAGTATTTT. Translating gives CASSPLDPSTDTQYF.

V usage is TRBV28 and J usage is TRBJ2-3; 8 bases fit TRBD1. Germline-derived CDR1 and CDR2 are MDHEN and SYDVKM. The V gene end was trimmed by 4 bases and the J gene end by 1 base; junction bases not matched to a gene: 4. The CDR3 has 15 amino acids. In DNA, the CDR3 is TGTGCCAGCAGTTACCGGGACAGGCGCACAGATACGCAGTATTTT. Its protein product is CASSYRDRRTDTQYF.

The chain recombines TRBV27 with TRBJ2-3, with D perhaps TRBD2 (6 bases). Germline V gene sequence: CDR1 MNHEY, CDR2 SMNVEV (reference sequence). The CDR3 totals 18 residues. Trimming pared 2 bases from V and 0 bases from J, leaving 18 bases between. The CDR3 protein is CASSLIIVRDSSTDTQYF. The CDR3 coding sequence is TGTGCCAGCAGTTTAATTATAGTCCGGGACTCAAGCACAGATACGCAGTATTTT.

This chain connects TRBV6-5 to TRBJ1-4, with D uncertain. The V gene lost 2 bases and the J gene lost 5 bases, with 9 bases spanning the gap. This CDR3 comprises 14 residues. Looked up from germline, CDR1 is MNHEY and CDR2 is SVGAGI. CDR3 in DNA: TGTGCCAGCAGTTACGGGAGGATGAATGAAAAACTGTTTTTT. It is translated as CASSYGRMNEKLFF.

This chain joins TRBV28 and TRBJ1-4; 7 bases map to TRBD1. This CDR3 is built from 13 residues. Germline V lookup: CDR1 MDHEN, CDR2 SYDVKM. Trimming removed 4 bases from V and 8 bases from J; junction bases left unmatched: 4. CDR3 residues: CASSSPGGEKLFF. CDR3 nucleotides: TGTGCCAGCAGTTCCCCAGGGGGGGAAAAACTGTTTTTT.

V usage is TRBV5-1 and J usage is TRBJ1-5; D call uncertain. The CDR3 runs 15 residues. Looked up from germline, CDR1 is SGHRS and CDR2 is YFSETQ. Trimming shortened V by 4 bases and J by 4 bases, and 15 bases separated the two germline ends. CDR3 in amino acids: CASSKDDPENQPQHF. The DNA of the CDR3 is TGCGCCAGCAGCAAGGACGACCCGGAGAATCAGCCCCAGCATTTT.

The chain joins TRBV5-5 to TRBJ2-5; 7 bases match TRBD1. The length of the CDR3 is 14 residues. V lost 0 bases to trimming and J lost 5 bases; unmatched junction nucleotides: 4. Germline V gene data show CDR1 as SGHKS and CDR2 as YYEKEE (reference sequence). CDR3 bases: TGTGCCAGCAGCTTGGCCACAGGGGTTGAGACCCAGTACTTC. It encodes CASSLATGVETQYF.

The J gene is TRBJ1-5, the V gene TRBV28; D not resolved. Germline V gene sequence: CDR1 MDHEN, CDR2 SYDVKM. The CDR3 is made up of 13 amino acids. The V end lost 7 bases, the J end lost 3 bases, and 10 bases lay between the germline ends. DNA for the CDR3: TGTGCCAGCAACCCAGTCTACAATCAGCCCCAGCATTTT. This sequence encodes CASNPVYNQPQHF.